This T cell receptor beta chain was sequenced for a study of cytomegalovirus exposure and HLA in healthy donors. Notes on the study in general: V- and J-gene trimming of TCR beta was linked (in a later analysis) to a missense DCLRE1C variant. Several of the most significant clusters were apparently associated with common viral pathogens in a later analysis.

CDR1 is SGHAT, CDR2 FQNNGV, per germline. This CDR3 spans 13 amino acids. V lost 5 bases, J lost 4 bases, and 9 bases lay in between. The PCR made use of 60 Vbeta and 13 Jbeta primers. TCRdb's table, derived via immunoSEQ multiplex PCR, lists solely in-frame clones and lacks some. The sample has approximately 270,000 clones; about 80% are singletons. Note on this clone: Antigen unknown.

The chain couples TRBV11-2 to TRBJ2-1, with unresolved D. The sample was PBMCs. The source is a girl under 10 years old in good health and CMV-seronegative. Written as DNA, the CDR3 is TGTGCCAGCAGCCACTTCGAGTACAATGAGCAGTTCTTC. Translation gives CASSHFEYNEQFF.